These 32 T cell receptor beta chains originate from one sample sequenced in a study of STAT3 mutations in large granular lymphocyte leukemia. For these receptors, no antigen is known. Using immunoSEQ multiplex PCR, the repertoire was profiled, and TCRdb retains in-frame clones only, with some absent. In the table there are 2,000 to 3,000 clones, 60% to 70% of which are singletons. Whole-study findings and limits: Every T-LGLL patient had at least one immunodominant TCRbeta clonotype.

The sample taken for sequencing was peripheral blood mononuclear cells. The source of these receptors is a woman aged 50 to 60 with T-cell large granular lymphocyte leukemia. Some clones in this sample may be carry-over from other donors' samples.

The V gene is TRBV18, the J gene TRBJ1-1; D is ambiguous. Germline assignment: CDR1 KGHSH and CDR2 LQKENI. Trimming took 8 bases from V and 7 from J, leaving 17 bases between them. The CDR3 length is 13 residues. CDR3: CASPPDGSFEAFF. The CDR3 nucleotides are TGTGCCAGCCCCCCGGACGGGTCCTTTGAAGCTTTCTTT.

V gene TRBV4-3 combines with J gene TRBJ2-7; D not resolved. CDR1 and CDR2 (germline): LGHNA, YSLEER. This CDR3 has 15 residues. V lost 0 bases, J lost 5 bases, and 14 bases lay in between. The CDR3 is CASSQDGNRMNEQYF. CDR3 DNA sequence: TGCGCCAGCAGCCAAGATGGTAATAGAATGAACGAGCAGTACTTC.

V gene TRBV29-1 combines with J gene TRBJ2-3; 7 nucleotides match TRBD1. This CDR3 spans 13 amino acids. V lost 7 bases to trimming and J lost 0 bases; unmatched junction nucleotides: 4. The germline CDR1 and CDR2 sequences are SQVTM and ANQGSEA. The CDR3 here is CSADRVSTDTQYF. CDR3 nucleotides: TGCAGCGCCGACAGGGTCAGCACAGATACGCAGTATTTT.

CDR3 sequence reads: CASSESTGFRGYTF. The CDR3, as DNA: TGTGCCAGCAGTGAATCGACAGGGTTTCGTGGCTACACCTTC. The V and J genes are TRBV25-1 and TRBJ1-2, with 7 bases matching TRBD1. Per the germline V gene, CDR1 is MGHDK and CDR2 is SYGVNS. The CDR3 totals 14 residues. After removal of 1 base from V and 7 bases from J, the junction contained 6 bases not matched to a gene.

This rearrangement joins TRBV5-1 to TRBJ1-5; 9 bases match TRBD1. Germline V CDR1 and CDR2: SGHRS, YFSETQ. J lost 3 bases, V lost 4 bases, and 5 bases had no gene match. This CDR3 comprises 15 residues. The CDR3 here is CASSPGTGINQPQHF. The CDR3 DNA reads TGCGCCAGCAGCCCTGGGACAGGGATCAATCAGCCCCAGCATTTT.

V and J are TRBV30 and TRBJ1-5, with D maybe TRBD1 (6 bases). The CDR3 runs 13 residues. Trimming shortened V by 1 base and J by 7 bases, and 11 bases separated the two germline ends. Germline CDR1 GTSNPN, CDR2 SVGIG (reference sequence). CDR3: CAWSEDSTQPQHF. CDR3 bases: TGTGCCTGGAGTGAGGACAGTACCCAGCCCCAGCATTTT.

The CDR3 loop is CASTDRGRETQYF. CDR3 nucleotide sequence: TGTGCCAGCACTGATCGGGGCAGGGAGACCCAGTACTTC. V and J are TRBV27 and TRBJ2-5; D assignment may be TRBD1 or TRBD2 (5 bases each). V lost 7 bases to trimming and J lost 5 bases, with 14 bases between them. The CDR3 has 13 amino acids. Looked up from germline, CDR1 is MNHEY and CDR2 is SMNVEV (reference sequence).

The CDR3 nucleotides are TGTGCCAGCAGGGCCGGGACAGGGCGCTACGAGCAGTACTTC. This gives the protein CASRAGTGRYEQYF. The chain links TRBV6-6 to TRBJ2-7; 9 bases agree with TRBD1. CDR3 length: 14 residues. V was clipped by 6 bases and J by 3 bases; unmatched bases: 6. From germline, CDR1 is MNHNY and CDR2 SVGAGI (reference sequence).

The gene calls are TRBV5-1 and TRBJ2-7; 7 nucleotides line up with TRBD2. Germline V gene lookup returns CDR1 SGHRS and CDR2 YFSETQ. Trimming took 2 bases from V and 1 from J; bases not matched to a gene: 6. This CDR3 comprises 15 residues. CDR3 in amino acids: CASSFRSGLSYEQYF. The CDR3, as DNA: TGCGCCAGCAGCTTTCGTAGCGGGTTGTCCTACGAGCAGTACTTC.

The V call is TRBV30, the J call TRBJ1-2; TRBD1 agrees at 8 bases. Trimming removed 0 bases from V and 6 bases from J; junction bases left unmatched: 3. CDR1 and CDR2 (germline): GTSNPN, SVGIG (reference sequence). This CDR3 has 13 amino acids. The CDR3 nucleotides read TGTGCCTGGAGTGTAATACAGGGGGATGGCTACACCTTC. Protein product: CAWSVIQGDGYTF.

The chain couples TRBV18 to TRBJ1-2, with 9 nucleotides matching TRBD1. The germline V gene has CDR1 KGHSH and CDR2 LQKENI. Trimming removed 6 bases from V and 1 base from J; junction bases left unmatched: 3. The CDR3 contains 14 residues. As DNA, the CDR3 is TGTGCCAGCTCCCGGGGACAGGGTAACTATGGCTACACCTTC. Translated: CASSRGQGNYGYTF.

This chain links TRBV5-1 with TRBJ2-5; TRBD2 aligns across 12 bases. V trimming: 4 bases; J trimming: 10 bases; junction bases outside the gene matches: 8. Germline assignment: CDR1 SGHRS and CDR2 YFSETQ. This CDR3 spans 14 amino acids. CDR3 protein: CASSPLAGGPIQYF. The CDR3 DNA sequence: TGCGCCAGCAGCCCCCTAGCGGGAGGGCCGATCCAGTACTTC.

The chain is built from TRBV6-1 and TRBJ1-2; D uncertain. The CDR3 spans 16 residues. V lost 0 bases and J 4 bases, leaving 15 bases between the germline ends. Germline-derived CDR1 and CDR2 are MNHNS and SASEGT. In DNA, the CDR3 is TGTGCCAGCAGTGAAGCGGAGGGTTTTTTGAGCTATGGCTACACCTTC. This codes for CASSEAEGFLSYGYTF.

The CDR3 here is CASSLLRLNTEAFF. The CDR3 bases are TGTGCCAGCAGCTTGTTACGGCTGAACACTGAAGCTTTCTTT. The rearrangement links TRBV5-6 to TRBJ1-1; no definite D call. Germline V gene lookup returns CDR1 SGHDT and CDR2 YYEEEE. The V gene lost 1 base and the J gene lost 0 bases, with 7 bases spanning the gap. This CDR3 has 14 amino acids.

This chain uses TRBV15 with TRBJ1-5, with a tentative D call TRBD1 (5 bases). Germline CDR1 reads LNHNV; CDR2 reads YYDKDF (reference sequence). Trimming pared 8 bases from V and 6 bases from J, leaving 14 bases between. This CDR3 spans 13 amino acids. The CDR3, as DNA: TGTGCCACCGTCGACAGCCCAGTTCAGCCCCAGCATTTT. Translation gives CATVDSPVQPQHF. The whole variable domain, remainder taken from reference TRBV15 and TRBJ1-5, is DAMVIQNPRYQVTQFGKPVTLSCSQTLNHNVMYWYQQKSSQAPKLLFHYYDKDFNNEADTPDNFQSRRPNTSFCFLDIRSPGLGDTAMYLCATVDSPVQPQHFGDGTRLSIL.

This clone was detected a few times. The V gene is TRBV9, the J gene TRBJ2-2; tentatively, D is TRBD1 (6 bases). Germline loops: CDR1 SGDLS, CDR2 YYNGEE. The CDR3 extends over 16 amino acids. Trimming took off 0 bases at V and 7 bases at J, with 16 bases between the two ends. The chain's CDR3 is CASSVVDSPMHGELFF. The CDR3 DNA sequence: TGTGCCAGCAGCGTAGTGGACAGCCCCATGCACGGGGAGCTGTTTTTT.

The DNA of the CDR3 is TGTGCCAGCAGCGTCAGCTCCTACGAGCAGTACTTC. This encodes CASSVSSYEQYF. The chain recombines TRBV7-9 with TRBJ2-7; D gene unclear. The CDR3 sequence is 12 residues long. The germline CDR1 and CDR2 sequences are SEHNR and FQNEAQ (reference sequence). Trimming took 5 bases from V and 0 from J, leaving 5 bases between them.

The chain combines TRBV5-1 with TRBJ2-7, with D possibly being TRBD1 or TRBD2 (6 bases each). Deletions cut 1 base from V and 7 bases from J, with 21 bases between. The CDR3 sequence is 16 residues long. Germline values: CDR1 SGHRS, CDR2 YFSETQ. The CDR3 DNA follows: TGCGCCAGCAGCTTGAGACAGGACAGTACCCGGGGGGAGCAGTACTTC. The encoded protein is CASSLRQDSTRGEQYF. The variable domain in full, with the rest retrieved from reference TRBV5-1 and TRBJ2-7, is KAGVTQTPRYLIKTRGQQVTLSCSPISGHRSVSWYQQTPGQGLQFLFEYFSETQRNKGNFPGRFSGRQFSNSRSEMNVSTLELGDSALYLCASSLRQDSTRGEQYFGPGTRLTVT.

The chain is built from TRBV5-1 and TRBJ1-1; TRBD1 is a possible D gene (6 bases). Looked up from germline, CDR1 is SGHRS and CDR2 is YFSETQ. The CDR3 length is 14 residues. Trimming took 0 bases from V and 2 from J, leaving 8 bases between them. This CDR3 is CASSLGTVNTEAFF. CDR3 nucleotide sequence: TGCGCCAGCAGCTTGGGGACAGTCAACACTGAAGCTTTCTTT. The full variable domain, in which reference TRBV5-1 and TRBJ1-1 provide the parts outside the CDR3, is KAGVTQTPRYLIKTRGQQVTLSCSPISGHRSVSWYQQTPGQGLQFLFEYFSETQRNKGNFPGRFSGRQFSNSRSEMNVSTLELGDSALYLCASSLGTVNTEAFFGQGTRLTVV.

V and J are TRBV29-1 and TRBJ2-1, with D unresolved. CDR3 size: 11 residues. Germline V CDR1 and CDR2: SQVTM, ANQGSEA. V was trimmed by 3 bases and J by 4 bases, leaving 4 bases between them. CDR3 nucleotide sequence: TGCAGCGTTGACCCATACAATGAGCAGTTCTTC. Translated: CSVDPYNEQFF.

J is TRBJ1-3 and V is TRBV7-9; D remains unclear. Germline V gene data show CDR1 as SEHNR and CDR2 as FQNEAQ (reference sequence). The V end was cut by 4 bases, the J end by 0 bases, with 10 bases between. This CDR3 region has 15 residues. Here the CDR3 reads CASSSTAPSGNTIYF. The CDR3 DNA reads TGTGCCAGCAGCTCAACAGCTCCCTCTGGAAACACCATATATTTT.

The chain has TRBV7-8 and TRBJ1-1; D is possibly TRBD1 (5 bases). Between the trimmed V and J ends, which lost 5 bases and 6 bases, there was a span of 16 bases. CDR3 length: 14 amino acids. CDR1 is SGHVS and CDR2 is FQNEAQ in the germline V gene. In DNA form, the CDR3 reads TGTGCCAGCAGCCCGGGGACTGGGCAGCCTGAAGCTTTCTTT. Its protein is CASSPGTGQPEAFF.

The chain couples TRBV5-1 to TRBJ2-7, with 8 bases matching TRBD1. There are 15 residues in the CDR3. Unmatched junction bases numbered 8, after V lost 0 bases and J lost 6 bases. The germline V gene has CDR1 SGHRS and CDR2 YFSETQ. The CDR3 here is CASSLDGRGRGEQYF. In nucleotides, the CDR3 is TGCGCCAGCAGCTTGGACGGCAGGGGGCGAGGCGAGCAGTACTTC.

This sequence joins TRBV29-1 and TRBJ2-7; TRBD1 matches at 9 bases. Germline V lookup: CDR1 SQVTM, CDR2 ANQGSEA. V lost 6 bases to trimming and J lost 0 bases; unmatched junction nucleotides: 6. This CDR3 has 14 residues. Here the CDR3 DNA reads TGCAGCGTGGTGGGACAGGGTTCCTCCTACGAGCAGTACTTC. Translating it yields CSVVGQGSSYEQYF.

J is TRBJ1-1 and V is TRBV4-1; 8 bases align to TRBD1. CDR1 and CDR2 from the germline V gene are MGHRA and YSYEKL. This CDR3 contains 15 residues. J was trimmed by 4 bases and V by 1 base; bases with no gene match: 5. The CDR3: CASSQVRTGITEAFF. CDR3 sequence (DNA): TGCGCCAGCAGCCAAGTCCGGACAGGGATCACTGAAGCTTTCTTT.

The rearrangement links TRBV25-1 to TRBJ2-5; D call uncertain. CDR1 and CDR2 from the germline V gene are MGHDK and SYGVNS. Trimming pared 10 bases from V and 4 bases from J, leaving 13 bases between. This CDR3 contains 12 residues. The CDR3 loop is CATNQVGETQYF. The CDR3 bases are TGTGCCACCAACCAGGTGGGAGAGACCCAGTACTTC.

This clone was counted only a few times. The V gene is TRBV5-1, the J gene TRBJ1-2, with TRBD1 identical over 8 bases. Germline CDR1 reads SGHRS; CDR2 reads YFSETQ. CDR3 length: 17 amino acids. Unmatched junction bases numbered 10, after V lost 0 bases and J lost 3 bases. CDR3 bases: TGCGCCAGCAGCTTGGCCGGGACAGGAGGGTATCACTATGGCTACACCTTC. Residues: CASSLAGTGGYHYGYTF.

The chain employs TRBV18 and TRBJ2-1; D might be TRBD2 (5 bases). V lost 2 bases, J lost 6 bases, and 11 bases lay in between. The CDR3 is made up of 14 amino acids. The germline V gene has CDR1 KGHSH and CDR2 LQKENI. The CDR3 DNA follows: TGTGCCAGCTCACCAACGGAGGATTTCAATGAGCAGTTCTTC. It codes for CASSPTEDFNEQFF.

The J gene is TRBJ1-2, the V gene TRBV11-3; no clear D. V lost 5 bases and J lost 6, with 13 bases in between. CDR3 size: 13 residues. CDR1 is SGHNT and CDR2 is YENEEA in the germline V gene. The chain's CDR3 is CASSIRPGDGYTF. CDR3 nucleotides: TGTGCCAGCAGCATAAGACCCGGGGATGGCTACACCTTC.

The chain combines TRBV12-5 with TRBJ1-1, with 8 bases lining up with TRBD1. Looked up from germline, CDR1 is LGHNT and CDR2 is FRNRAP. Losses at the gene ends were 5 bases for V and 0 bases for J; bases not matched to a gene: 8. The CDR3 sequence is 16 residues long. Here the CDR3 reads CASGRQGTLMNTEAFF. As DNA, the CDR3 is TGTGCTAGTGGTCGACAGGGGACTCTCATGAACACTGAAGCTTTCTTT.

This clone was counted once. This chain uses TRBV5-1 with TRBJ2-7; perhaps D is TRBD1 or TRBD2 (5 bases each). Trimming removed 4 bases at V and 6 bases at J, with 20 bases between. CDR3 length: 15 residues. Germline V lookup: CDR1 SGHRS, CDR2 YFSETQ. The DNA of the CDR3 is TGCGCCAGCAGCATAAATTTCAGGGACGACCGCGAGCAGTACTTC. Translating gives CASSINFRDDREQYF.

The chain employs TRBV30 and TRBJ1-1, with D tentatively TRBD1 (5 bases). The CDR3 contains 11 residues. V shed 7 bases and J shed 1 base, with 7 bases lying between them. Germline assignment: CDR1 GTSNPN and CDR2 SVGIG (reference sequence). The CDR3 bases are TGTGCCTACGACAGGAACACTGAAGCTTTCTTT. Its protein product is CAYDRNTEAFF.